The entry below describes one T cell receptor (beta chain). Its antigen is not identified. This record comes from a study of CD8+ T cells in alopecia areata. Study findings and constraints: Sequencing of scalp tissue also captures the resident alphabeta T cells of normal skin.

The treatment was: oral pan-JAK inhibitor, 5-10 mg twice daily. Extraction and reverse transcription of RNA yielded cDNA as the sequencing template. Produced via immunoSEQ multiplex PCR; TCRdb's table is partial and in-frame only. Altogether under 350,000 clones are present, 55% to 70% being singletons, with the ten largest covering less than 2%. V gave up 5 bases and J gave up 2 bases, with 13 bases separating them. Germline V CDR1 and CDR2: SEHNR, FQNEAQ (reference sequence). There are 16 residues in the CDR3. The V and J genes are TRBV7-9 and TRBJ2-6; possibly TRBD2 for D (5 bases). This sample comprised CD4+ T cells sorted from blood, obtained at week 24, from a patient treated with tofacitinib. This clonotype was sampled from a human donor with alopecia areata. The CDR3 reads CASSLLWGAGANVLTF. The CDR3 nucleotides read TGTGCCAGCAGCCTACTCTGGGGAGCTGGGGCCAACGTCCTGACTTTC.